Sequencing of this T cell receptor beta chain was carried out in a study of blood T cell repertoires in COVID-19. J was trimmed by 2 bases and V by 1 base; bases with no gene match: 5. CDR1 KGHDR and CDR2 SFDVKD come from the germline V gene. The CDR3 sequence is 16 residues long. This clone was observed a single time. The protocol was immunoSEQ multiplex PCR, while the TCRdb copy is restricted to in-frame clones and leaves out a portion. The sample holds roughly 57,000 clones, less than 75% seen once. Sequences were obtained from peripheral blood. The chain combines TRBV24-1 with TRBJ2-5, with 8 positions matching TRBD2. The TCR originated in a woman in her 70s with acute or convalescent COVID-19. The CDR3 nucleotides read TGTGCCACCAGTGATTTAGGAGCGGGGGTGCAAGAGACCCAGTACTTC. Protein: CATSDLGAGVQETQYF.